Shown below are 27 T cell receptor beta chains from a single sample sequenced in a study of blood T cells in healthy people across ages. Next came a second PCR, run for about 7 to 12 cycles, which used a sample-barcoded 5' primer along with a J-beta primer mix. Via MiXCR, TCRdb re-called the 5' RACE reads, giving one row per CDR3 protein. Of roughly 900,000 distinct CDR3 sequences listed, 29% are singletons. The sample taken for sequencing was blood. All receptors derive from a woman over 75 in good health.

Concerning this clonotype itself: This may arise from a read error, as a much more abundant clone is one base away. The chain uses TRBV2 and TRBJ2-5, with a weak D call TRBD2 (6 bases). This CDR3 region has 11 residues. V lost 11 bases to trimming and J lost 6 bases, with 13 bases between them. Germline loops: CDR1 SNHLY, CDR2 FYNNEI. The CDR3 is CAGGADQTQYF. The CDR3 region has the DNA TGTGCCGGCGGGGCAGATCAGACCCAGTACTTC.

The chain is built from TRBV27 and TRBJ2-1; D is tentatively TRBD1 or TRBD2 (5 bases each). Germline CDR1 is MNHEY and CDR2 is SMNVEV (reference sequence). Trimming pared 3 bases from V and 1 base from J, leaving 13 bases between. The CDR3 loop spans 16 amino acids. The CDR3 reads CASSFSGTSSYNEQFF. In DNA, the CDR3 is TGTGCCAGCAGTTTCTCCGGGACGTCATCCTACAATGAGCAGTTCTTC.

J is TRBJ1-1 and V is TRBV6-5, with 7 bases aligning to TRBD1. The CDR3 loop spans 13 amino acids. The germline gives CDR1 MNHEY, CDR2 SVGAGI. Trimming cost V 5 bases and J 4 bases; bases outside gene matches: 4. The CDR3 DNA reads as TGTGCCAGCAGTCCGGGACAGTTCACTGAAGCTTTCTTT. Amino acid sequence: CASSPGQFTEAFF.

This chain uses TRBV11-2 with TRBJ2-2; the D gene is possibly TRBD1 (6 bases). The CDR3 is 15 amino acids. CDR1 is SGHAT, CDR2 FQNNGV, per germline. Trimming shortened V by 7 bases and J by 3 bases, and 15 bases separated the two germline ends. The CDR3 sequence is CASKKTGLDTGELFF. DNA for the CDR3: TGTGCCAGCAAAAAAACAGGGTTGGACACCGGGGAGCTGTTTTTT.

This chain uses TRBV15 with TRBJ2-6, with TRBD2 matching 7 bases. This CDR3 has 17 residues. J was trimmed by 1 base and V by 1 base; bases with no gene match: 4. Germline V gene sequence: CDR1 LNHNV, CDR2 YYDKDF (reference sequence). In nucleotides, the CDR3 is TGTGCCACCAGCAGAGTCGGGGAGGGATCTGGGGCCAACGTCCTGACTTTC. This sequence encodes CATSRVGEGSGANVLTF.

In nucleotides, the CDR3 is TGCAGCGTTGAAGTACCATTAGGGGACAGGGAAAATGGCTACACCTTC. Translation: CSVEVPLGDRENGYTF. The chain is built from TRBV29-1 and TRBJ1-2, with 9 bases that match TRBD1. The trim removed 1 base at V and 6 bases at J, leaving 12 bases unmatched. Germline V gene lookup returns CDR1 SQVTM and CDR2 ANQGSEA. This CDR3 has 16 amino acids.

This clonotype was counted only a few times. The chain uses TRBV12-3 or TRBV12-4 and TRBJ1-6, with a tentative D call TRBD1 (5 bases). With 5 bases removed from V and 4 bases from J, the gap between germline ends came to 12 bases. This CDR3 is 15 amino acids long. CDR3 region: CASSERGAYNSPLHF. CDR3 coding DNA: TGTGCCAGCAGTGAGCGTGGGGCTTATAATTCACCCCTCCACTTT.

The CDR3 nucleotides read TGTGCCAGCAGCTTGAATTCCGGGACAGTTGGAGAAAAACTGTTTTTT. Residues: CASSLNSGTVGEKLFF. The rearrangement uses TRBV5-5 and TRBJ1-4; TRBD1 agrees at 7 bases. Germline values: CDR1 SGHKS, CDR2 YYEKEE (reference sequence). J lost 8 bases, V lost 1 base, and 11 bases had no gene match. The CDR3 has 16 residues.

At least ten counts were recorded for this clonotype. The chain employs TRBV3-1 and TRBJ2-5; 8 bases align to TRBD2. The germline V gene has CDR1 LGHDT and CDR2 YNNKEL (reference sequence). This CDR3 has 15 residues. The junction had 7 bases not matched to a gene; V was cut back by 2 bases and J by 5 bases. The CDR3 is CASSQLGLARETQYF. DNA of the CDR3: TGTGCCAGCAGCCAACTTGGACTAGCACGCGAGACCCAGTACTTC.

On this clonotype itself: This may come from a read error, since a much larger clone is one base off. The chain links TRBV3-1 to TRBJ2-4; 7 bases fit TRBD2. Matching the DNA end better, TRBJ2-5 makes the J call doubtful. The germline CDR1 and CDR2 sequences are LGHDT and YNNKEL (reference sequence). The CDR3 sequence is 16 residues long. CDR3 DNA sequence: TGTGCCAGCAGCACGATAAGCGGGGCCGAAAACGAGACCCAGTACTTC. This gives the protein CASSTISGAENETQYF.

This clonotype was counted ten times or more. The V call is TRBV24-1, the J call TRBJ2-5, with 8 bases fitting TRBD1. J lost 6 bases, V lost 3 bases, and 5 bases had no gene match. Germline loops: CDR1 KGHDR, CDR2 SFDVKD. This CDR3 spans 14 amino acids. The CDR3 region is CATSDPGQGKTQYF. The CDR3, as DNA: TGTGCCACCAGTGATCCTGGACAGGGAAAGACCCAGTACTTC.

In this sample, this clonotype turned up many times. The rearrangement joins TRBV6-1 to TRBJ2-5, with D possibly TRBD1 on 7 matching bases. The CDR3 has 16 residues. V lost 5 bases, J lost 4 bases, and 20 bases lay in between. In germline, CDR1 is MNHNS, CDR2 SASEGT. Here the CDR3 reads CASSRRTGAAGETQYF. Written as DNA, the CDR3 is TGTGCCAGCAGTCGAAGAACAGGGGCAGCGGGAGAGACCCAGTACTTC.

V is TRBV6-5 and J is TRBJ1-2, with D uncertain. Trimming shortened V by 0 bases and J by 8 bases, and 22 bases separated the two germline ends. The CDR3 consists of 17 residues. Per the germline V gene, CDR1 is MNHEY and CDR2 is SVGAGI. In DNA form, the CDR3 reads TGTGCCAGCAGTTACTCGATTTCGGACTACGGCCGTGGGGGCTACACCTTC. Amino acids: CASSYSISDYGRGGYTF.

Details on this clonotype: A much more abundant neighbour one base away suggests this may be a read error. The chain employs TRBV25-1 and TRBJ2-3; no definite D call. This CDR3 comprises 16 residues. Looked up from germline, CDR1 is MGHDK and CDR2 is SYGVNS. The V gene lost 3 bases and the J gene lost 5 bases, with 18 bases spanning the gap. DNA of the CDR3: TGTGCCAGCAGTGATCTGGACCCCCAGCACAGAGATACGCAGTATTTT. It yields the protein CASSDLDPQHRDTQYF.

The sample holds many counts of this clonotype. The chain recombines TRBV7-6 with TRBJ2-5, with 9 bases lining up with TRBD2. This CDR3 contains 16 residues. The ends lost 7 bases at V and 4 bases at J; junction bases unmatched: 13. Germline V CDR1 and CDR2: SGHVS, FNYEAQ. In DNA, the CDR3 is TGTGCCAGCACCTCGGGGGCGGGACTAGCAGGAGAGACCCAGTACTTC. Amino acids: CASTSGAGLAGETQYF.

With regard to this clonotype: A much larger clonotype is one base distant, so this may be a read error. The chain couples TRBV6-5 to TRBJ1-2; 7 positions agree with TRBD1. Germline V gives CDR1 MNHEY, CDR2 SVGAGI. This CDR3 has 15 residues. CDR3 DNA sequence: TGTGCCAGCAGTTACACTGGGACAGTACTCTATGGCTGCACCTTC. It yields the protein CASSYTGTVLYGCTF.

This clonotype was seen more than once but under ten times. The genes are TRBV2 and TRBJ2-1; 9 bases are a match to TRBD2. The J call is in doubt because the DNA end fits TRBJ2-7 better. This CDR3 has 17 residues. Germline-derived CDR1 and CDR2 are SNHLY and FYNNEI. The CDR3 DNA is TGTGCCAGCAGCCCCCTGTCGGGACTAGCCCTTTTTAATGAGCAGTACTTC. Translation gives CASSPLSGLALFNEQYF.

This clonotype was seen more than once but under ten times. CDR3 nucleotide sequence: TGCAGTGCTAGCGTAGGGAACTATGGCTACACCTTC. It specifies CSASVGNYGYTF. The rearrangement joins TRBV20-1 to TRBJ1-2; no definite D call. The CDR3 extends over 12 amino acids. Germline V gene sequence: CDR1 DFQATT, CDR2 SNEGSKA (reference sequence). Trimming left V 3 bases short and J 2 bases short, with 7 bases between.

This chain links TRBV7-2 with TRBJ2-3, with no clear D. Between the trimmed V and J ends, which lost 5 bases and 6 bases, there was a span of 12 bases. Per the germline V gene, CDR1 is SGHTA and CDR2 is FQGNSA. This CDR3 comprises 13 residues. In DNA form, the CDR3 reads TGTGCCAGCAGCAACCAGTGGATGGATACGCAGTATTTT. It codes for CASSNQWMDTQYF.

In its sample, this clonotype was seen many times. This chain joins TRBV4-3 and TRBJ1-4; D is ambiguous. Per germline, CDR1 LGHNA and CDR2 YSLEER. The CDR3 contains 13 residues. V was trimmed by 2 bases and J by 11 bases, leaving 12 bases between them. This CDR3 is CASSQTETRKLFF. DNA of the CDR3: TGCGCCAGCAGCCAAACGGAAACAAGGAAACTGTTTTTT.

This clonotype was recorded a few times. V gene TRBV6-2 or TRBV6-3 combines with J gene TRBJ2-2, with 8 bases aligning to TRBD1. The CDR3 spans 14 residues. With 5 bases clipped from V and 2 bases from J, the junction kept 1 base outside the gene matches. Germline V gene lookup returns CDR1 MNHEY and CDR2 SVGEGT. The CDR3 region has the DNA TGTGCCAGCAGTGGGACAGGAAACACCGGGGAGCTGTTTTTT. Its protein is CASSGTGNTGELFF.

The chain joins TRBV6-6 to TRBJ1-1, with 10 bases fitting TRBD1. This CDR3 spans 15 amino acids. Per the germline V gene, CDR1 is MNHNY and CDR2 is SVGAGI (reference sequence). J was trimmed by 3 bases and V by 4 bases; bases with no gene match: 5. CDR3 nucleotide sequence: TGTGCCAGCAGTTCGCCGGGACAGGGGCACACTGAAGCTTTCTTT. Its protein product is CASSSPGQGHTEAFF.

The J gene is TRBJ2-3, the V gene TRBV9, with D perhaps matching TRBD1 (5 bases). V was shortened by 4 bases and J by 4 bases, with 13 bases between the two germline ends. The germline V gene has CDR1 SGDLS and CDR2 YYNGEE. The CDR3 is made up of 14 amino acids. In nucleotides, the CDR3 is TGTGCCAGCAGCATAACGATAGGGGCAGATACGCAGTATTTT. It specifies CASSITIGADTQYF.

About this clonotype: A read error may explain this, as a much larger clone is one base away. The chain carries TRBV20-1 and TRBJ2-1, with D unclear. CDR3 length: 9 amino acids. In germline, CDR1 is DFQATT, CDR2 SNEGSKA (reference sequence). CDR3 DNA sequence: TGCAAGGTTAGGAATGAGCAGTTCTTC. Amino acid sequence: CKVRNEQFF.

This clonotype was seen more than once but under ten times. J is TRBJ2-2 and V is TRBV18; D is uncertain. Trimming removed 2 bases from V and 0 bases from J, with 10 bases in between. The V gene's germline CDR1 is KGHSH and CDR2 LQKENI. This CDR3 has 16 residues. The CDR3 region is CASSPGQASNTGELFF. The DNA for the CDR3 is TGTGCCAGCTCACCAGGGCAGGCCTCGAACACCGGGGAGCTGTTTTTT.

Of note for this clonotype: Just one base apart from a much larger clone, this may be a read error. The CDR3 DNA is TGTGCCGGCAGAAGCCCTCCCGACTCCAATGAGCAGTTCTTC. Amino acid sequence: CAGRSPPDSNEQFF. The chain recombines TRBV6-5 with TRBJ2-1; the D is unclear. The CDR3 contains 14 residues. Germline lookup yields CDR1 MNHEY and CDR2 SVGAGI.

In the case of this clonotype: A much larger clone sits a single nucleotide away, making a read error possible. For the CDR3, the DNA is TGCGCCAGCAGTTTTCCTAGCGGGGGGGCTAGTTCCTACAATAAGCAGTTCTTC. Protein: CASSFPSGGASSYNKQFF. The chain has TRBV10-1 and TRBJ2-1; 12 nucleotides line up with TRBD2. The CDR3 is 18 amino acids. Germline V lookup: CDR1 WNHNN, CDR2 SYGVQD (reference sequence).